The rows below give T cell receptor beta chains drawn from one sample of a study of cytomegalovirus exposure and HLA in healthy donors. Profiled with immunoSEQ multiplex PCR; TCRdb holds only in-frame clones, not every one. Its table lists 60,000 to 85,000 clones. Source material: PBMCs. The receptors stem from a man aged 45-65 years in good health and CMV-seropositive. The CDR3 runs from the conserved cysteine through the conserved F or W. D genes are given only for firm matches.

d_gene: NA; v_gene: TRBV5-1; j_gene: TRBJ1-1; CDR3nt: TGCGCCAGCAGCTTTGGAGCGGTGATGAACACTGAAGCTTTCTTT; CDR3aa: CASSFGAVMNTEAFF
d_gene: TRBD1; v_gene: TRBV4-1; j_gene: TRBJ1-1; CDR3nt: TGCGCCAGCAGCGTCGGACAGGGGGCGAACACTGAAGCTTTCTTT; CDR3aa: CASSVGQGANTEAFF
d_gene: NA; v_gene: TRBV6-5; j_gene: TRBJ2-3; CDR3nt: TGTGCCAGCAGCCTAGCCAAGGGGGAAGATACGCAGTATTTT; CDR3aa: CASSLAKGEDTQYF
d_gene: NA; v_gene: TRBV11-1; j_gene: TRBJ1-1; CDR3nt: TGTGCCAGCACCATTAATTCCGACAGGAACACTGAAGCTTTCTTT; CDR3aa: CASTINSDRNTEAFF
d_gene: TRBD1; v_gene: TRBV10-3; j_gene: TRBJ1-1; CDR3nt: TGTGCCATCCGGGACCGGACAGGCGAGGACCCTGAAGCTTTCTTT; CDR3aa: CAIRDRTGEDPEAFF
d_gene: NA; v_gene: TRBV9; j_gene: TRBJ2-5; CDR3nt: TGTGCCAGCAGCGCCCTACAAGAGACCCAGTACTTC; CDR3aa: CASSALQETQYF
d_gene: NA; v_gene: TRBV7-9; j_gene: TRBJ2-3; CDR3nt: TGTGCCAGCAGCTCCCCGAGCGGGTTTAGCACAGATACGCAGTATTTT; CDR3aa: CASSSPSGFSTDTQYF
d_gene: NA; v_gene: TRBV5-1; j_gene: TRBJ1-4; CDR3nt: TGCGCCAGCAGCTCGAGGGAACCTATGGGAAAACTGTTTTTT; CDR3aa: CASSSREPMGKLFF
d_gene: TRBD2; v_gene: TRBV7-2; j_gene: TRBJ2-5; CDR3nt: TGTGCCAGCAGCTTCCGGGGGGACTACCAAGAGACCCAGTACTTC; CDR3aa: CASSFRGDYQETQYF
d_gene: TRBD1; v_gene: TRBV9; j_gene: TRBJ1-1; CDR3nt: TGTGCCAGCAGCCCGGGACAGGGACTGGGGAACACTGAAGCTTTCTTT; CDR3aa: CASSPGQGLGNTEAFF
d_gene: TRBD2; v_gene: TRBV4-1; j_gene: TRBJ2-1; CDR3nt: TGCGCCAGCAGCCAAGATCCTGGCGGGAGGGAAGAAAATGAGCAGTTCTTC; CDR3aa: CASSQDPGGREENEQFF
d_gene: NA; v_gene: TRBV6-1; j_gene: TRBJ1-2; CDR3nt: TGTGCCAGCAAGGTCCGGGAACGGGACTATGGCTACACCTTC; CDR3aa: CASKVRERDYGYTF
d_gene: NA; v_gene: TRBV11-2; j_gene: TRBJ1-2; CDR3nt: TGTGCCAGCAGATTGGGGGCAGGGAACTTCTATGGCTACACCTTC; CDR3aa: CASRLGAGNFYGYTF
d_gene: NA; v_gene: TRBV7-9; j_gene: TRBJ2-7; CDR3nt: TGTGCCAGCAGCTGGCAATTTCAGGGAGGCGAGCAGTACTTC; CDR3aa: CASSWQFQGGEQYF
d_gene: NA; v_gene: TRBV5-6; j_gene: TRBJ1-1; CDR3nt: TGTGCCAGCAGCCCCAGCAGCTTAGGGCGGGGAGAAGCTTTCTTT; CDR3aa: CASSPSSLGRGEAFF
d_gene: TRBD1; v_gene: TRBV27; j_gene: TRBJ1-5; CDR3nt: TGTGCCAGCAGTTTGGTGGCCGGGACAGGGGAACAGCCCCAGCATTTT; CDR3aa: CASSLVAGTGEQPQHF
d_gene: NA; v_gene: TRBV18; j_gene: TRBJ1-4; CDR3nt: TGTGCCAGCTCACCCCGGGCAACTAATGAAAAACTGTTTTTT; CDR3aa: CASSPRATNEKLFF
d_gene: NA; v_gene: TRBV6-1; j_gene: TRBJ1-1; CDR3nt: TGTGCCAGCAGTGAAGCCGGGTTGCGCAGGGGTAACACTGAAGCTTTCTTT; CDR3aa: CASSEAGLRRGNTEAFF
d_gene: NA; v_gene: TRBV10-3; j_gene: TRBJ1-6; CDR3nt: TGTGCCATCAGCGGGGGGTCTTTTTCACCCCTCCACTTT; CDR3aa: CAISGGSFSPLHF
d_gene: NA; v_gene: TRBV5-1; j_gene: TRBJ2-2; CDR3nt: TGCGCCAGCAGCTTCGGCGGGAACACCGGGGAGCTGTTTTTT; CDR3aa: CASSFGGNTGELFF
d_gene: TRBD1; v_gene: TRBV7-8; j_gene: TRBJ2-2; CDR3nt: TGTGCCAGCAGCTTAGGGGGACAGGGAAACACCGGGGAGCTGTTTTTT; CDR3aa: CASSLGGQGNTGELFF
d_gene: NA; v_gene: TRBV6-6; j_gene: TRBJ1-2; CDR3nt: TGTGCCAGCAGTTACAGTAGGACAGCTTCGGACTATGGCTACACCTTC; CDR3aa: CASSYSRTASDYGYTF
d_gene: NA; v_gene: TRBV5-1; j_gene: TRBJ1-1; CDR3nt: TGCGCCAGCAGCTTGGGACTGGACAGGAACACTGAAGCTTTCTTT; CDR3aa: CASSLGLDRNTEAFF
d_gene: NA; v_gene: TRBV7-8; j_gene: TRBJ2-2; CDR3nt: TGTGCCAGCAGCCCGCGCACCGGGGAGCTGTTTTTT; CDR3aa: CASSPRTGELFF
d_gene: NA; v_gene: TRBV5-1; j_gene: TRBJ1-1; CDR3nt: TGCGCCAGCAGCTTGGAGTTGGGAGGGAACACTGAAGCTTTCTTT; CDR3aa: CASSLELGGNTEAFF
d_gene: NA; v_gene: TRBV5-1; j_gene: TRBJ1-1; CDR3nt: TGCGCCAGCAGCTTGGGGGCTGCTGAAGCTTTCTTT; CDR3aa: CASSLGAAEAFF
d_gene: TRBD2; v_gene: TRBV9; j_gene: TRBJ2-1; CDR3nt: TGTGCCAGCAGCCCGGGACTAGCGGGGTTTAGCTCCTACAATGAGCAGTTCTTC; CDR3aa: CASSPGLAGFSSYNEQFF
d_gene: NA; v_gene: TRBV11-2; j_gene: TRBJ2-1; CDR3nt: TGTGCCAGCAGCTTAGTCCCGGGGACCTACAATGAGCAGTTCTTC; CDR3aa: CASSLVPGTYNEQFF
d_gene: TRBD1; v_gene: TRBV27; j_gene: TRBJ1-4; CDR3nt: TGTGCCAGCAGGCCGACAGGGTGGGGTGAAAAACTGTTTTTT; CDR3aa: CASRPTGWGEKLFF
d_gene: NA; v_gene: TRBV7-3; j_gene: TRBJ1-5; CDR3nt: TGTGCCAGCAGCTTACTTACAGGGTACCATCCGCCCCAGCATTTT; CDR3aa: CASSLLTGYHPPQHF
d_gene: TRBD1; v_gene: TRBV28; j_gene: TRBJ2-7; CDR3nt: TGTGCCAGCAGTCAGACAGGGGGCAAGAACGAGCAGTACTTC; CDR3aa: CASSQTGGKNEQYF
d_gene: TRBD2; v_gene: TRBV4-1; j_gene: TRBJ2-1; CDR3nt: TGCGCCAGCAGCCACCATCTAGCGGACAATGAGCAGTTCTTC; CDR3aa: CASSHHLADNEQFF
d_gene: TRBD2; v_gene: TRBV5-1; j_gene: TRBJ2-7; CDR3nt: TGCGCCAGCAGCTCCGGGACTAGCGGGAGGGTCTACGAGCAGTACTTC; CDR3aa: CASSSGTSGRVYEQYF
d_gene: NA; v_gene: TRBV27; j_gene: TRBJ1-2; CDR3nt: TGTGCCAGCAGTTTGTATAGGGGGGGCGGCTACACCTTC; CDR3aa: CASSLYRGGGYTF
d_gene: NA; v_gene: TRBV2; j_gene: TRBJ2-2; CDR3nt: TGTGCCAGCAGTCGGGAGAACACCGGGGAGCTGTTTTTT; CDR3aa: CASSRENTGELFF
d_gene: NA; v_gene: TRBV5-1; j_gene: TRBJ2-2; CDR3nt: TGCGCCAGCAGCTTGGTTAACGGGGAGCTGTTTTTT; CDR3aa: CASSLVNGELFF
d_gene: TRBD2; v_gene: TRBV28; j_gene: TRBJ2-7; CDR3nt: TGTGCCAGCATTAGCGGGAGTTACGAGCAGTACTTC; CDR3aa: CASISGSYEQYF
d_gene: TRBD2; v_gene: TRBV7-9; j_gene: TRBJ2-7; CDR3nt: TGTGCCAGCAGCTCGAGGCTAGCGGGAACTAAGCCCGAGCAGTACTTC; CDR3aa: CASSSRLAGTKPEQYF
d_gene: NA; v_gene: TRBV19; j_gene: TRBJ1-1; CDR3nt: TGTGCCAGTATTAATCAGGCAGGGAAGACTGAAGCTTTCTTT; CDR3aa: CASINQAGKTEAFF
d_gene: TRBD2; v_gene: TRBV9; j_gene: TRBJ2-5; CDR3nt: TGTGCCAGCAGTCCGACTAGCGGGAGTGAGACCCAGTACTTC; CDR3aa: CASSPTSGSETQYF
d_gene: TRBD1; v_gene: TRBV6-6; j_gene: TRBJ2-2; CDR3nt: TGTGCCAGCAGTTACAACAGGGGGAACACCGGGGAGCTGTTTTTT; CDR3aa: CASSYNRGNTGELFF
d_gene: TRBD1; v_gene: TRBV9; j_gene: TRBJ2-7; CDR3nt: TGTGCCAGCAGCTCGGGACAGACCTACGAGCAGTACTTC; CDR3aa: CASSSGQTYEQYF
d_gene: NA; v_gene: TRBV5-6; j_gene: TRBJ2-1; CDR3nt: TGTGCCAGCAGCTTGGTCGCTAGCTCCGACAATGAGCAGTTCTTC; CDR3aa: CASSLVASSDNEQFF